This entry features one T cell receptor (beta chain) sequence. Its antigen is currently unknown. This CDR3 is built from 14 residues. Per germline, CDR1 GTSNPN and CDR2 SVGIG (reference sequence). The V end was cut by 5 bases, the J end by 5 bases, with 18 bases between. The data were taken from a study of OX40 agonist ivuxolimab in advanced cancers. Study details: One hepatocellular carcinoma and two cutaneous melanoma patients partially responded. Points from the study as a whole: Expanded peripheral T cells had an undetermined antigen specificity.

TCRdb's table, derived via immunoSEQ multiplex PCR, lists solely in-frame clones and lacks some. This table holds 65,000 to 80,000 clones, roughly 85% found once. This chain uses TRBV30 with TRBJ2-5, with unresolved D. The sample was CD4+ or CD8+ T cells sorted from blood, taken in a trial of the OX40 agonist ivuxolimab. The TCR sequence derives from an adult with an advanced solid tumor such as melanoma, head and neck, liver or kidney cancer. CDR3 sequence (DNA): TGTGCCTGGTCCGAAATGTCCCTTCGGGAGACCCAGTACTTC. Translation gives CAWSEMSLRETQYF.